The T cell receptor beta chain under discussion was sequenced for a study of blood T cell repertoires in COVID-19. Across the study: Specimens from acute and convalescent COVID-19 originated in the United States, Italy and Spain. PBMCs, B-cell-depleted T cells, or T cells provided the cDNA or gDNA that made up the material.

V lost 6 bases and J 1 base, leaving 21 bases between the germline ends. The CDR3 totals 17 residues. Germline CDR1 MDHEN, CDR2 SYDVKM. Study processing details: Amplification with reference gene primers provided the estimates of nucleated cell counts. Only in-frame clones appear in the TCRdb table, and some are missing; sequencing was by immunoSEQ multiplex PCR. Clone size and V and J calls were adopted from that table, with D and trimming inferred from the DNA. The sample lists around 130,000 clones, just under 90% seen once, with approximately 11% in the top ten. The clonotype originates from a woman older than 75 with acute or convalescent COVID-19. The chain combines TRBV28 with TRBJ1-1; tentative D call: TRBD1 (6 bases). The sequenced material came from peripheral blood. The CDR3 bases are TGTGCCAGCAGAACCGGGACATTTTACTCTTCGAACACTGAAGCTTTCTTT. Amino acid sequence: CASRTGTFYSSNTEAFF.